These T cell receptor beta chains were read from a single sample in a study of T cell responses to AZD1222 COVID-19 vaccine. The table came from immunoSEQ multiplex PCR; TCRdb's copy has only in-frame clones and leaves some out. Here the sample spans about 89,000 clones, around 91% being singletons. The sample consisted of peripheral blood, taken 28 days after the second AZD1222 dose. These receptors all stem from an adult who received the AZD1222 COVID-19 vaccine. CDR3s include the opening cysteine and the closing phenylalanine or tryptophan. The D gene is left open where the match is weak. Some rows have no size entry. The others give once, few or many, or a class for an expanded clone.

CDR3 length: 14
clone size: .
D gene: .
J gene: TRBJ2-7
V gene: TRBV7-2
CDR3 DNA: TGTGCCAGCAGCCCATCTTTAAAGGTCTACGAGCAGTACTTC
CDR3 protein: CASSPSLKVYEQYF

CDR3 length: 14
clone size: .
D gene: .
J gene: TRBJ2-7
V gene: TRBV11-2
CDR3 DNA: TGTGCCAGCAGCGCCCGGGACGGCTCCTACGAGCAGTACTTC
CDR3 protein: CASSARDGSYEQYF

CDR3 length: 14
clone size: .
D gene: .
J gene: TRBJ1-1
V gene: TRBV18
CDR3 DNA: TGTGCCAGCTCTCCCGGGGCCGGCGGCACTGAAGCTTTCTTT
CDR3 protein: CASSPGAGGTEAFF

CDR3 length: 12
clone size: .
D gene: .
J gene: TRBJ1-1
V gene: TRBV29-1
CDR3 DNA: TGCAGCGCTCTACAGGGAGGGACTGAAGCTTTCTTT
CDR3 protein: CSALQGGTEAFF

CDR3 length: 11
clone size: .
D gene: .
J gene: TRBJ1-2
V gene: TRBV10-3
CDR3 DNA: TGTGCCATCAGTGAACTTTATGGCTACACCTTC
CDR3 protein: CAISELYGYTF

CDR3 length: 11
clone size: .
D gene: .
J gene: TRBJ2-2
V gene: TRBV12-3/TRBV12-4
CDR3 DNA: TGTGCCAGCGTGACCCCCGGGGAGCTGTTTTTT
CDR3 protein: CASVTPGELFF

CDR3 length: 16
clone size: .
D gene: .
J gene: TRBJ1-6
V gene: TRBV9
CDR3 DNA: TGTGCCAGCAGCGTAGGTTCCCCGAGGGCGAATTCACCCCTCCACTTT
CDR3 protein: CASSVGSPRANSPLHF

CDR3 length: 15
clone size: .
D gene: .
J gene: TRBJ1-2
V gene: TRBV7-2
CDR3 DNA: TGTGCCAGCAGCTTGGGGGGCCCGTCCTGGCGTGGCTACACCTTC
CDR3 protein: CASSLGGPSWRGYTF

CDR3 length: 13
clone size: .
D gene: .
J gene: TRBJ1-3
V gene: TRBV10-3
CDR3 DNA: TGTGCCACTCAGAGGGTCTCTGGAAACACCATATATTTT
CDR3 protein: CATQRVSGNTIYF

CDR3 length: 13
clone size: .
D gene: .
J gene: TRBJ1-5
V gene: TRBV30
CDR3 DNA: TGTGCCTGGAGGGACGGGCTCAATCAGCCCCAGCATTTT
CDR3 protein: CAWRDGLNQPQHF

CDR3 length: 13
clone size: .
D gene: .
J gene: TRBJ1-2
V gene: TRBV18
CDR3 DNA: TGTGCCAGCTCACCAAAGGGGGACTATGGCTACACCTTC
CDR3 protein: CASSPKGDYGYTF

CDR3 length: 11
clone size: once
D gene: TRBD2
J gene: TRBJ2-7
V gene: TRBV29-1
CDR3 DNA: TGCAGCGCGGCGGGAGGCTACGAGCAGTACTTC
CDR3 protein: CSAAGGYEQYF

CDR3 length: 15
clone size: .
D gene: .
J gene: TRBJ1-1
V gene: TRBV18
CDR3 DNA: TGTGCCAGCTCACCTCCTTCTAGGCGCGGCACTGAAGCTTTCTTT
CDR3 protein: CASSPPSRRGTEAFF

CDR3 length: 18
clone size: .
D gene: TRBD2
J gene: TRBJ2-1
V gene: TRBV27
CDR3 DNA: TGTGCCAGCAGTCTTCGGACTAGCGGGGGAAGCTCCTACAATGAGCAGTTCTTC
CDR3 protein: CASSLRTSGGSSYNEQFF

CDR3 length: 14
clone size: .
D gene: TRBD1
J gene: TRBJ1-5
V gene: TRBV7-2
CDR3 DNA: TGTGCCAGCAGCTCGGGACAGCAAGCGGGGCCCCAGCATTTT
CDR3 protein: CASSSGQQAGPQHF

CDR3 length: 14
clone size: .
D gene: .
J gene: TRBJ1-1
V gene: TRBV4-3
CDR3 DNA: TGCGCCAGCAGCCAAGTTGAAGGGCGGACTGAAGCTTTCTTT
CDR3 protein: CASSQVEGRTEAFF

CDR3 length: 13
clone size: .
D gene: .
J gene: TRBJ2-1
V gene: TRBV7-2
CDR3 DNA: TGTGCCAGCAGCGCCCAGCGGTACAATGAGCAGTTCTTC
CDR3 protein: CASSAQRYNEQFF

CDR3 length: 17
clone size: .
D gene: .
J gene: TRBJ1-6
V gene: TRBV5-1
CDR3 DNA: TGCGCCAGCAGCCGGGGGGGAAGCAGCTCCTATAATTCACCCCTCCACTTT
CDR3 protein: CASSRGGSSSYNSPLHF

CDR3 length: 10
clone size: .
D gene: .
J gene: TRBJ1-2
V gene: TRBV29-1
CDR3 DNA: TGCAGCGTTTCGGGAGGGTCCTACACCTTC
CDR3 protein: CSVSGGSYTF

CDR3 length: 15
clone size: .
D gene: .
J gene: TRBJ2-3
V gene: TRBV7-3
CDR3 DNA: TGTGCCAGCAGCCGGACCGGGGGCCCCACAGATACGCAGTATTTT
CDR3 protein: CASSRTGGPTDTQYF

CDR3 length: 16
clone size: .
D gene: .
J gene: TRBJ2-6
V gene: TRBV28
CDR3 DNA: TGTGCCAGCAGCATCACCGGGGCCCCTGGGGCCAACGTCCTGACTTTC
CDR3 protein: CASSITGAPGANVLTF

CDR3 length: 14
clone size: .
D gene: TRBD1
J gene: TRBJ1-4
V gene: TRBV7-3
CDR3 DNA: TGTGCCAGGATAGAAACAGGGGCTAATGAAAAACTGTTTTTT
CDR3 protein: CARIETGANEKLFF

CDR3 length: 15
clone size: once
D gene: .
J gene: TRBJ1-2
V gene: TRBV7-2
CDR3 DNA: TGTGCCAGCAGCTTAGCGGGTAGTCGCGTATATGGCTACACCTTC
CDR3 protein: CASSLAGSRVYGYTF

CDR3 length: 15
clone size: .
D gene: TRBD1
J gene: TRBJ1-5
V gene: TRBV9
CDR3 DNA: TGTGCCAGCAGCGCACCGGGACAGGGGAATCAGCCCCAGCATTTT
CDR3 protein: CASSAPGQGNQPQHF

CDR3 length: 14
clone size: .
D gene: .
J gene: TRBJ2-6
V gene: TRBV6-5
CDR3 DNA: TGTGCCAGCAGCCCCGCGGCGGGGGCCAACGTCCTGACTTTC
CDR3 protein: CASSPAAGANVLTF

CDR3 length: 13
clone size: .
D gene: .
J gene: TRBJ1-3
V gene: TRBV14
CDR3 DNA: TGTGCCAGCAGCCCCAGTATGGGAAACACCATATATTTT
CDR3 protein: CASSPSMGNTIYF